One sample yielded the 3 T cell receptor beta chains listed below, sequenced in a study of T cell responses to AZD1222 COVID-19 vaccine. Using immunoSEQ multiplex PCR, the repertoire was profiled, and TCRdb retains in-frame clones only, with some absent. The sample consists of around 130,000 clones, around 90% of them appearing once. Sequencing was performed on peripheral blood, taken 28 days after the second dose of the MenACWY control vaccine. The receptors here all came from an adult who received the MenACWY meningococcal vaccine as a control.

This sequence joins TRBV6-9 and TRBJ2-2, with a possible D match to TRBD1 (5 bases). Trimming stripped 4 bases from V and 4 bases from J, with 19 bases between. Germline CDR1 MNHGY, CDR2 SVAAGI. This CDR3 has 17 amino acids. The CDR3 loop is CASSSLLQVSVTGELFF. CDR3 nucleotide sequence: TGTGCCAGCAGTTCGCTATTACAGGTTTCTGTCACCGGGGAGCTGTTTTTT.

This chain joins TRBV6-5 and TRBJ2-7; D is perhaps TRBD2 (6 bases). The CDR3 has 15 amino acids. V was shortened by 5 bases and J by 3 bases, with 17 bases between the two germline ends. Germline values: CDR1 MNHEY, CDR2 SVGAGI. CDR3 in amino acids: CASSQPRGRHYEQYF. In DNA, the CDR3 is TGTGCCAGCAGTCAACCCCGTGGGAGGCACTACGAGCAGTACTTC.

The CDR3 protein is CASSQRGNYNEQFF. The CDR3 DNA is TGTGCCAGTAGCCAGCGCGGAAACTACAATGAGCAGTTCTTC. This chain links TRBV19 with TRBJ2-1; D is unclear. The V gene's germline CDR1 is LNHDA and CDR2 SQIVND (reference sequence). The CDR3 has 14 amino acids. V shed 6 bases and J shed 3 bases, with 12 bases lying between them.